The rows below give T cell receptor beta chains drawn from one sample of a study of radiotherapy plus CTLA-4 blockade in lung cancer. Sequencing used immunoSEQ multiplex PCR; TCRdb keeps in-frame clones, though not all of them. The sample records over 80,000 clones, 85% to 90% being singletons. The material was peripheral blood, obtained from a patient treated with radiotherapy plus ipilimumab. These receptors were obtained from a human donor with non-small cell lung cancer that progressed on radiotherapy plus ipilimumab. CDR3s include the opening cysteine and the closing phenylalanine or tryptophan.

J gene | V gene | CDR3 protein
TRBJ2-5 | TRBV7-8 | CASSLVERTQYF
TRBJ2-7 | TRBV4-1 | CASRLGLAGGEQYF
TRBJ1-6 | TRBV5-1 | CASSLTLSTVSSANSPLHF
TRBJ2-1 | TRBV27 | CASSLTSGRASTYNEQFF
TRBJ2-7 | TRBV4-1 | CASSQVGASEQYF
TRBJ2-1 | TRBV28 | CASSLPGTGEGGQFF
- | TRBV4-3 | CASSRQLAGGSYEQYF
TRBJ2-7 | TRBV7-6 | CASSFGRQTEQYF
TRBJ1-5 | TRBV30 | CAWTPGGMNQPQHF
TRBJ2-2 | TRBV4-2 | CASSQAQTTGELFF
TRBJ1-4 | TRBV10-3 | CATGTGNEKLFF